These T cell receptor beta chains were read from a single sample in a study of T cell repertoires in cytomegalovirus infection. TCRdb ran MiXCR on the reads and lists one entry per CDR3 protein. This table has about 450,000 distinct CDR3 sequences, 30% to 40% appearing once. Sequences were obtained from PBMCs. These TCRs come from a human donor in good health (CMV status not recorded). Some clones in this sample may be carry-over from other donors' samples. The CDR3 runs from the conserved cysteine through the conserved F or W. The D gene is left open where the match is weak. Clone sizes are given selectively: once, few, many, or a class where the clone is expanded.

J gene: TRBJ2-1
clone size: many
V gene: TRBV28
D gene: TRBD2
CDR3 protein: CASSLCNPGLVGCNEQFF
CDR3 DNA: TGTGCCAGCAGTTTATGCAACCCGGGACTAGTAGGGTGCAATGAGCAGTTCTTC

J gene: TRBJ1-6
clone size: many
V gene: TRBV6-6
D gene: .
CDR3 protein: CASSPAGTPEHSPLHF
CDR3 DNA: TGTGCCAGCAGCCCCGCCGGGACACCAGAACATTCACCCCTCCACTTT

J gene: TRBJ2-1
clone size: .
V gene: TRBV15
D gene: TRBD2
CDR3 protein: CATSRDATSGDNEQFF
CDR3 DNA: TGTGCCACCAGCAGAGATGCTACTAGCGGGGACAATGAGCAGTTCTTC

J gene: TRBJ2-7
clone size: .
V gene: TRBV19
D gene: .
CDR3 protein: CASSIAGGFSYEQYF
CDR3 DNA: TGTGCCAGTAGTATAGCTGGCGGTTTCTCCTACGAGCAGTACTTC

J gene: TRBJ1-1
clone size: .
V gene: TRBV29-1
D gene: .
CDR3 protein: CSVPTQERSHIEAFF
CDR3 DNA: TGCAGCGTCCCCACCCAGGAGAGGTCTCACATTGAAGCTTTCTTT

J gene: TRBJ1-2
clone size: .
V gene: TRBV12-3/TRBV12-4
D gene: .
CDR3 protein: CASSSLSPVNYGYTF
CDR3 DNA: TGTGCCAGCAGTTCCCTTAGCCCAGTTAACTATGGCTACACCTTC

J gene: TRBJ1-6
clone size: .
V gene: TRBV6-5
D gene: .
CDR3 protein: CARSYGGGTYNSPLHF
CDR3 DNA: TGTGCCCGCAGTTACGGCGGGGGGACCTATAATTCACCCCTCCACTTT

J gene: TRBJ2-5
clone size: many
V gene: TRBV7-2
D gene: .
CDR3 protein: CASSQEPGREETQYF
CDR3 DNA: TGTGCCAGCAGCCAAGAGCCGGGGCGGGAAGAGACCCAGTACTTC

J gene: TRBJ1-2
clone size: many
V gene: TRBV7-9
D gene: .
CDR3 protein: CASSLEGGYGYTF
CDR3 DNA: TGTGCCAGCAGCTTGGAGGGGGGCTATGGCTACACCTTC

J gene: TRBJ1-2
clone size: many
V gene: TRBV7-2
D gene: .
CDR3 protein: CASSFRDGGMGYTF
CDR3 DNA: TGTGCCAGCAGCTTCCGGGACGGGGGTATGGGCTACACCTTC

J gene: TRBJ2-7
clone size: .
V gene: TRBV7-4
D gene: TRBD1
CDR3 protein: CASSSPGGFYEQYF
CDR3 DNA: TGTGCCAGCAGCAGCCCAGGGGGTTTCTACGAGCAGTACTTC

J gene: TRBJ1-4
clone size: once
V gene: TRBV7-9
D gene: .
CDR3 protein: CASRSVGAYEKLFF
CDR3 DNA: TGTGCCAGCCGATCGGTAGGGGCGTATGAAAAACTGTTTTTT

J gene: TRBJ2-2
clone size: .
V gene: TRBV19
D gene: TRBD1
CDR3 protein: CASSKRGPGTGELFF
CDR3 DNA: TGTGCCAGTAGTAAGAGGGGGCCGGGCACCGGGGAGCTGTTTTTT

J gene: TRBJ1-1
clone size: .
V gene: TRBV29-1
D gene: .
CDR3 protein: CSVGRENTEAFF
CDR3 DNA: TGCAGCGTTGGACGGGAGAACACTGAAGCTTTCTTT

J gene: TRBJ1-5
clone size: .
V gene: TRBV20-1
D gene: .
CDR3 protein: CSATTGDNQPQHF
CDR3 DNA: TGCAGTGCTACCACAGGAGACAATCAGCCCCAGCATTTT

J gene: TRBJ2-7
clone size: few
V gene: TRBV6-2/TRBV6-3
D gene: TRBD1
CDR3 protein: CASRAGQGARYEQYF
CDR3 DNA: TGTGCCAGCAGAGCGGGACAGGGGGCTCGGTACGAGCAGTACTTC

J gene: TRBJ2-7
clone size: few
V gene: TRBV7-9
D gene: .
CDR3 protein: CASSRGGQGAYEQYF
CDR3 DNA: TGTGCCAGCAGCAGGGGGGGGCAGGGGGCATACGAGCAGTACTTC

J gene: TRBJ2-7
clone size: few
V gene: TRBV5-4
D gene: TRBD1
CDR3 protein: CASGTGGFEQYF
CDR3 DNA: TGTGCCAGCGGGACAGGGGGTTTCGAGCAGTACTTC

J gene: TRBJ1-2
clone size: many
V gene: TRBV2
D gene: .
CDR3 protein: CAILPREAGNDYGYTF
CDR3 DNA: TGTGCCATTCTACCCCGGGAGGCCGGGAACGACTATGGCTACACCTTC

J gene: TRBJ1-4
clone size: few
V gene: TRBV28
D gene: TRBD1
CDR3 protein: CASSLEGAASNEKLFF
CDR3 DNA: TGTGCCAGCAGTTTAGAGGGGGCGGCTTCTAATGAAAAACTGTTTTTT

J gene: TRBJ2-1
clone size: few
V gene: TRBV20-1
D gene: .
CDR3 protein: CSARSPDRGSYNEQFF
CDR3 DNA: TGCAGTGCTAGATCCCCGGACCGGGGCTCCTACAATGAGCAGTTCTTC

J gene: TRBJ2-7
clone size: many
V gene: TRBV12-3/TRBV12-4
D gene: .
CDR3 protein: CASGLMLYEQYF
CDR3 DNA: TGTGCCAGTGGACTTATGCTCTACGAGCAGTACTTC

J gene: TRBJ1-1
clone size: .
V gene: TRBV5-4
D gene: TRBD1
CDR3 protein: CASSFDRGKSEAFF
CDR3 DNA: TGTGCCAGCAGCTTTGACAGGGGGAAGTCTGAAGCTTTCTTT

J gene: TRBJ1-2
clone size: .
V gene: TRBV28
D gene: .
CDR3 protein: CASSFPGTTYGYTF
CDR3 DNA: TGTGCCAGCAGTTTCCCCGGGACAACTTATGGCTACACCTTC

J gene: TRBJ2-5
clone size: .
V gene: TRBV12-3/TRBV12-4
D gene: .
CDR3 protein: CASSFRLGKETQYF
CDR3 DNA: TGTGCCAGCAGTTTCCGGCTGGGTAAAGAGACCCAGTACTTC

J gene: TRBJ1-1
clone size: few
V gene: TRBV6-2/TRBV6-3
D gene: TRBD1
CDR3 protein: CASSRIDRGFLNTEAFF
CDR3 DNA: TGTGCCAGCAGTCGAATTGACAGGGGTTTTTTAAACACTGAAGCTTTCTTT

J gene: TRBJ1-6
clone size: .
V gene: TRBV28
D gene: .
CDR3 protein: CASVPQISHSPLHF
CDR3 DNA: TGTGCCAGTGTCCCGCAAATATCGCATTCACCCCTCCACTTT

J gene: TRBJ2-3
clone size: .
V gene: TRBV9
D gene: .
CDR3 protein: CASSVVGGGHTDTQYF
CDR3 DNA: TGTGCCAGCAGCGTAGTAGGGGGGGGGCACACAGATACGCAGTATTTT

J gene: TRBJ1-2
clone size: .
V gene: TRBV2
D gene: .
CDR3 protein: CASSAGGTAYGYTF
CDR3 DNA: TGTGCCAGCAGTGCGGGGGGGACCGCGTATGGCTACACCTTC

J gene: TRBJ2-7
clone size: .
V gene: TRBV19
D gene: TRBD1
CDR3 protein: CASSPIGQGSYEQYF
CDR3 DNA: TGTGCCAGTAGCCCAATTGGACAGGGCTCCTACGAGCAGTACTTC

J gene: TRBJ2-7
clone size: .
V gene: TRBV5-6
D gene: .
CDR3 protein: CASSLEGPTHYEQYF
CDR3 DNA: TGTGCCAGCAGCTTGGAGGGTCCCACACACTACGAGCAGTACTTC

J gene: TRBJ1-5
clone size: few
V gene: TRBV6-1
D gene: TRBD1
CDR3 protein: CASNPPGDSFNQPQHF
CDR3 DNA: TGTGCCAGCAATCCGCCTGGGGACAGCTTCAATCAGCCCCAGCATTTT

J gene: TRBJ2-2
clone size: .
V gene: TRBV6-5
D gene: .
CDR3 protein: CASISLAVGELFF
CDR3 DNA: TGTGCCAGCATCAGCCTCGCGGTCGGGGAGCTGTTTTTT

J gene: TRBJ1-1
clone size: few
V gene: TRBV19
D gene: .
CDR3 protein: CASSIEGAGAYTEAFF
CDR3 DNA: TGTGCCAGTAGTATTGAAGGTGCTGGGGCGTACACTGAAGCTTTCTTT

J gene: TRBJ1-2
clone size: .
V gene: TRBV12-3/TRBV12-4
D gene: .
CDR3 protein: CAGGASFNGYTF
CDR3 DNA: TGTGCCGGGGGGGCCAGCTTCAATGGCTACACCTTC

J gene: TRBJ2-3
clone size: few
V gene: TRBV6-1
D gene: TRBD2
CDR3 protein: CASSKLPGLELTPRYF
CDR3 DNA: TGTGCCAGCAGCAAACTCCCGGGACTAGAGCTTACACCTAGGTATTTT

J gene: TRBJ2-1
clone size: .
V gene: TRBV29-1
D gene: TRBD2
CDR3 protein: CSVEVLAVYNEQFF
CDR3 DNA: TGCAGCGTTGAAGTACTAGCGGTTTACAATGAGCAGTTCTTC

J gene: TRBJ1-2
clone size: .
V gene: TRBV4-3
D gene: .
CDR3 protein: CASSQVLPEGGYGYTF
CDR3 DNA: TGCGCCAGCAGCCAAGTACTTCCGGAGGGAGGCTATGGCTACACCTTC

J gene: TRBJ2-7
clone size: .
V gene: TRBV12-3/TRBV12-4
D gene: TRBD1
CDR3 protein: CASSRTGDPYEQYF
CDR3 DNA: TGTGCCAGCAGTCGGACAGGGGACCCCTACGAGCAGTACTTC

J gene: TRBJ2-3
clone size: many
V gene: TRBV7-2
D gene: TRBD2
CDR3 protein: CASPPPGLAGPTDTQYF
CDR3 DNA: TGTGCCAGCCCCCCCCCCGGACTAGCGGGACCCACAGATACGCAGTATTTT